The source of this T cell receptor (beta chain) is a study of blood T cell repertoires in COVID-19. From germline, CDR1 is LNHDA and CDR2 SQIVND (reference sequence). The CDR3 extends over 16 amino acids. The trim removed 6 bases at V and 4 bases at J, leaving 9 bases unmatched. Measured with immunoSEQ multiplex PCR; TCRdb has only the in-frame clones, and not every one. Among around 110,000 clones, about 89% were seen once, and the ten largest hold roughly 1.2%. The sample was peripheral blood. The genes are TRBV19 and TRBJ2-7, with 13 bases lining up with TRBD2. This TCR came from a woman in her twenties or thirties with acute or convalescent COVID-19. The chain's CDR3 is CASRAGTSGNRYEQYF. The CDR3 DNA reads TGTGCCAGTAGAGCCGGGACTAGCGGGAATCGGTACGAGCAGTACTTC. The whole variable domain, remainder taken from reference TRBV19 and TRBJ2-7, is DGGITQSPKYLFRKEGQNVTLSCEQNLNHDAMYWYRQDPGQGLRLIYYSQIVNDFQKGDIAEGYSVSREKKESFPLTVTSAQKNPTAFYLCASRAGTSGNRYEQYFGPGTRLTVT.